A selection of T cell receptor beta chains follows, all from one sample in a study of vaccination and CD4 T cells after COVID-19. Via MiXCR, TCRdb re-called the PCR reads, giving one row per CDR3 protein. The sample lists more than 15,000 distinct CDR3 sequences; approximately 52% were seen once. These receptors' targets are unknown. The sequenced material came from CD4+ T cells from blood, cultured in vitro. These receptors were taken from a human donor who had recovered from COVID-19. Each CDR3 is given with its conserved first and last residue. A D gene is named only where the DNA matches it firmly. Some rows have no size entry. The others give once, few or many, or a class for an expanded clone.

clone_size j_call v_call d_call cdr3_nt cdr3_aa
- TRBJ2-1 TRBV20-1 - TGCAGTGCGCAGTCGACTGCCCGGGGGTACAATGAGCAGTTCTTC CSAQSTARGYNEQFF
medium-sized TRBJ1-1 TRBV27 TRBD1 TGTGCCAGCAGCTCTCTTGGGAGGGGGCGCGGGAACACTGAAGCTTTCTTT CASSSLGRGRGNTEAFF
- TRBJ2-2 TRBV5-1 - TGCGCCAGCAGCTTTAGGCTGAACACCGGGGAGCTGTTTTTT CASSFRLNTGELFF
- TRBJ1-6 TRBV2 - TGTGCCAGCAGTGGAAGGGGATCGGAAAATTCACCCCTCCACTTT CASSGRGSENSPLHF
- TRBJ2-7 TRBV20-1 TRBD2 TGCAGTGCTAATAGCGGGAGCGCCTCCTACGAGCAGTACTTC CSANSGSASYEQYF
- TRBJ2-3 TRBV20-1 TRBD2 TGCAGTGCTTCCGGACTAGCGGGGATTAGCACAGATACGCAGTATTTT CSASGLAGISTDTQYF
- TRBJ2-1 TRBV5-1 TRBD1 TGCGCCAGCGGCGAGACAGGGGGACCCTACAATGAGCAGTTCTTC CASGETGGPYNEQFF
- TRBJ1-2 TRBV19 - TGTGCCAGTAGTATCAGGGAGCGGTATGGCTACACCTTC CASSIRERYGYTF
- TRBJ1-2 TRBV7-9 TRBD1 TGTGCCAGCAGCCTCAGGGGGGAGACAAACTATGGCTACACCTTC CASSLRGETNYGYTF
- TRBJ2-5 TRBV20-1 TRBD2 TGCAGTGCGAGGACTAGCGGGCTCCTCCAGACCCAGTACTTC CSARTSGLLQTQYF
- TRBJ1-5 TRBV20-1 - TGCAGTGCTTGGGGCAGGGGAAATCAGCCCCAGCATTTT CSAWGRGNQPQHF
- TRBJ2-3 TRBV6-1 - TGTGCCAGCAGCTCGGACACTTTCACAGATACGCAGTATTTT CASSSDTFTDTQYF
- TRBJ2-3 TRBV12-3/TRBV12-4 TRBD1 TGTGCCAGCAGCCTGAACCGTGACAGGGTTTCGGCAGATACGCAGTATTTT CASSLNRDRVSADTQYF
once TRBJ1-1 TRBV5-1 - TGCGCCAGCAGCTTGGAGGGGCAGTACACTGAAGCTTTCTTT CASSLEGQYTEAFF
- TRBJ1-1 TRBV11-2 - TGTGCCAGCAGATACTGGGACGAGGCGAAAGCTTTCTTT CASRYWDEAKAFF
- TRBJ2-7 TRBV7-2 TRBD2 TGTGCCAGCAGCTTATATAGCGGGAAAGCCTACGAGCAGTACTTC CASSLYSGKAYEQYF
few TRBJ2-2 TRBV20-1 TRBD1 TGCAGTGCTAGAGATATCTTTGGGACAGAAGCGGACACCGGGGAGCTGTTTTTT CSARDIFGTEADTGELFF